This passage covers 9 T cell receptor beta chains from one sample sequenced in a study of cytomegalovirus exposure and HLA in healthy donors (dated by TCRdb to the late 2010s). The library was generated by the immunoSEQ multiplex PCR assay. The multiplex PCR relied on a mix of 60 forward primers for TCR Vbeta segments and 13 reverse primers for TCR Jbeta segments. Held by TCRdb, this immuneACCESS table contains in-frame sequences only and omits some clones. Under half of the omission traces to an unresolved V gene where checked; the cause of the rest is unknown. This sample holds some 150,000 clones; roughly 83% were observed only once. 1.5% to 1.9% of the sample belongs to the ten largest clones. Sequencing input: PBMCs. The receptors stem from a middle-aged man in good health and CMV-seronegative.

The CDR3: CASSLVEASTDTQYF. The CDR3, as DNA: TGTGCCAGCAGTTTAGTCGAGGCTAGCACAGATACGCAGTATTTT. V gene TRBV27 combines with J gene TRBJ2-3; D gene ambiguous. The CDR3 extends over 15 amino acids. Trimming removed 2 bases from V and 0 bases from J, with 9 bases in between. Germline V gene data show CDR1 as MNHEY and CDR2 as SMNVEV (reference sequence).

This sequence joins TRBV11-2 and TRBJ2-3; D unresolved. The CDR3 sequence is 14 residues long. CDR1 is SGHAT, CDR2 FQNNGV, per germline. V was cut by 7 bases and J by 2 bases, with 13 bases left in between. CDR3 sequence reads: CASTLVWSTDTQYF. CDR3 nucleotides: TGTGCCAGCACCCTAGTCTGGTCCACAGATACGCAGTATTTT.

The chain is built from TRBV9 and TRBJ2-1, with 7 bases lining up with TRBD1. V shed 3 bases and J 4 bases; nucleotides not matched to a gene: 4. This CDR3 region has 14 residues. In germline, CDR1 is SGDLS, CDR2 YYNGEE. The CDR3 sequence is CASSDGQAYNEQFF. CDR3 nucleotides: TGTGCCAGCAGCGACGGACAGGCGTACAATGAGCAGTTCTTC.

CDR3 nucleotides: TGTGCCAGCAGCTCCCGGAGGGGCCAATTCTACGAGCAGTACTTC. This sequence encodes CASSSRRGQFYEQYF. The chain employs TRBV7-2 and TRBJ2-7; D is possibly TRBD2 (6 bases). V was pared by 4 bases and J by 3 bases, with 16 bases between. CDR1 SGHTA and CDR2 FQGNSA come from the germline V gene. The CDR3 is 15 residues long.

The rearrangement links TRBV19 to TRBJ1-2, with D possibly TRBD1 on 6 matching bases. V was trimmed by 3 bases and J by 8 bases, leaving 19 bases between them. The germline gives CDR1 LNHDA, CDR2 SQIVND (reference sequence). The CDR3 length is 15 residues. The CDR3 here is CASSIPLGGGRGYTF. CDR3 nucleotide sequence: TGTGCCAGTAGTATCCCCCTCGGGGGCGGGAGAGGCTACACCTTC.

This chain joins TRBV6-4 and TRBJ2-1; D is possibly TRBD2 (5 bases). The CDR3 runs 12 residues. With 7 bases removed from V and 10 bases from J, the gap between germline ends came to 14 bases. The germline V gene encodes CDR1 MRHNA and CDR2 SNTAGT. The DNA for the CDR3 is TGTGCCAGCAACGACGGGTCGGGGGAGCAGTTCTTC. Amino acids: CASNDGSGEQFF.

This clone was detected a few times. The chain combines TRBV9 with TRBJ2-6; TRBD1 matches at 8 bases. CDR1 is SGDLS and CDR2 is YYNGEE in the germline V gene. CDR3 length: 16 amino acids. The trim removed 7 bases at V and 2 bases at J, leaving 8 bases unmatched. CDR3: CASHDRGGAGANVLTF. CDR3 coding DNA: TGTGCCAGCCACGACAGGGGAGGAGCTGGGGCCAACGTCCTGACTTTC.

The gene calls are TRBV28 and TRBJ2-7; TRBD1 might be the D (6 bases). The CDR3 consists of 16 residues. V was pared by 5 bases and J by 2 bases, with 19 bases between. Germline-derived CDR1 and CDR2 are MDHEN and SYDVKM. This CDR3 reads CASSGADAGAPYEQYF. The CDR3 DNA reads TGTGCCAGCAGTGGTGCTGATGCAGGGGCTCCCTACGAGCAGTACTTC.

V usage is TRBV7-2 and J usage is TRBJ2-1, with 9 positions matching TRBD1. Trimming removed 6 bases from V and 4 bases from J; junction bases left unmatched: 7. The CDR3 spans 15 residues. Germline values: CDR1 SGHTA, CDR2 FQGNSA. The CDR3 reads CASSSDRGNYNEQFF. CDR3 DNA sequence: TGTGCCAGCAGTTCAGACAGGGGGAATTACAATGAGCAGTTCTTC.